This T cell receptor (beta chain) was documented in a study of blood T cell repertoires in COVID-19. Looking at the study overall: Sample material is recorded as cDNA or gDNA derived from T cells, B-cell-depleted T cells, or PBMCs.

V lost 3 bases and J lost 1; bases outside the gene matches: 5. Germline CDR1 and CDR2: LNHDA and SQIVND (reference sequence). This CDR3 has 16 amino acids. Per the original methods: Scientists estimated how many nucleated cells there were by amplifying reference gene primers. The assay was immunoSEQ multiplex PCR, and TCRdb's table has in-frame clones only and misses some. V, J and clone size derive from that table, while D and trimming were established from the DNA sequence. The table lists some 190,000 clones, approximately 84% of them singletons. Donors in Cohort 3 counted as recovered after two negative PCRs, clearance, or symptom resolution.

The chain links TRBV19 to TRBJ1-1, with 10 bases identical to TRBD1. The source material was PBMCs or T cells enriched from blood (not recorded which). This sequence originates from a woman aged 25-40 years who had recovered from COVID-19. CDR3 nucleotide sequence: TGTGCCAGTAGTATTGGGACAGGGGCTTGGAACACTGAAGCTTTCTTT. Translation gives CASSIGTGAWNTEAFF.